This TCR beta chain was found in a study of cytomegalovirus exposure and HLA in healthy donors. Overall study: An early release of data contained 75 million to 100 million unique TCRs, which came from HLA-typed donors. Study-wide results and limits: A later analysis reported that several of the most significant clusters appeared to be linked to common viral pathogens, among them Epstein-Barr virus. V- and J-gene trimming in TCR beta was tied to a missense DCLRE1C variant by an analysis performed later. High sensitivity and specificity were reportedly achieved when the classifier diagnosed cytomegalovirus status.

Primers for the PCR totalled 60 Vbeta and 13 Jbeta. Assay used: immunoSEQ multiplex PCR; TCRdb lists only in-frame clones, some missing. The sample shows some 120,000 clones, roughly 80% of them seen only once. V was clipped by 0 bases and J by 5 bases, with 16 bases between them. This CDR3 comprises 16 residues. CDR1 is MNHEY and CDR2 is SVGAGI in the germline V gene. This clone has only one observation. The antigen is undetermined. The source of this sequence is a man aged 18 to 35 in good health and CMV-seronegative. Source material: PBMCs. V is TRBV6-5 and J is TRBJ2-5, with a possible D match to TRBD2 (7 bases). The CDR3 coding sequence is TGTGCCAGCAGTTACTCGAGTCGCGGGGGCCCTGAGACCCAGTACTTC. Its protein product is CASSYSSRGGPETQYF.